The 21 T cell receptor beta chains below were found in one sample sequenced in a study of blood T cell repertoires in COVID-19. The method was immunoSEQ multiplex PCR; TCRdb's version includes in-frame clones alone and lacks a portion of them. Among under 90,000 clones listed, 91% were seen once. Sequencing was done on a sample of peripheral blood. These receptors came from a man aged 35-49 years with COVID-19, enrolled during active disease.

The chain combines TRBV5-1 with TRBJ2-3; D uncertain. Per the germline V gene, CDR1 is SGHRS and CDR2 is YFSETQ. Trimming removed 1 base at V and 2 bases at J, with 11 bases between. CDR3 length: 15 amino acids. CDR3 residues: CASSLLGSLTDTQYF. CDR3 coding DNA: TGCGCCAGCAGCTTGTTGGGCAGCCTCACAGATACGCAGTATTTT.

This clone was observed a single time. The chain's CDR3 is CASSEVSGENQPQHF. The CDR3 bases are TGTGCCAGCAGTGAAGTTTCGGGAGAGAATCAGCCCCAGCATTTT. The rearrangement uses TRBV2 and TRBJ1-5, with no clear D. V was clipped by 1 base and J by 4 bases, with 11 bases between them. This CDR3 has 15 residues. Germline CDR1 and CDR2: SNHLY and FYNNEI.

This chain connects TRBV15 to TRBJ2-7; TRBD2 might be the D (5 bases). V lost 5 bases and J 4 bases, leaving 12 bases between the germline ends. CDR1 is LNHNV and CDR2 is YYDKDF in the germline V gene (reference sequence). This CDR3 is 13 amino acids long. The CDR3 protein is CATSSSEEYEQYF. CDR3 bases: TGTGCCACCAGCTCCTCGGAGGAATACGAGCAGTACTTC.

The genes are TRBV27 and TRBJ2-2; 7 bases are shared with TRBD1. The CDR3 has 17 residues. Per germline, CDR1 MNHEY and CDR2 SMNVEV (reference sequence). The trim removed 5 bases at V and 0 bases at J, leaving 9 bases unmatched. The CDR3 protein is CASSPPRDRSNTGELFF. The CDR3 region has the DNA TGTGCCAGCAGTCCCCCCCGGGACAGATCGAACACCGGGGAGCTGTTTTTT.

The chain couples TRBV5-5 to TRBJ2-7, with a weak D call TRBD1 (6 bases). The germline gives CDR1 SGHKS, CDR2 YYEKEE (reference sequence). The CDR3 loop spans 14 amino acids. Trimming pared 5 bases from V and 0 bases from J, leaving 12 bases between. The CDR3 coding sequence is TGTGCCAGCAGTACAGGGCTGGGCTCCTACGAGCAGTACTTC. Amino acids: CASSTGLGSYEQYF.

The gene calls are TRBV5-5 and TRBJ2-3; possible D gene TRBD2, 6 bases. Germline V CDR1 and CDR2: SGHKS, YYEKEE (reference sequence). This CDR3 comprises 15 residues. Deletions cut 0 bases from V and 6 bases from J, with 14 bases between. Here the CDR3 reads CASSLGGLLRDTQYF. CDR3 nucleotides: TGTGCCAGCAGCTTGGGGGGACTCCTGAGGGATACGCAGTATTTT.

This chain uses TRBV6-5 with TRBJ1-2; D unresolved. V was trimmed by 7 bases and J by 8 bases, leaving 14 bases between them. The CDR3 has 12 residues. Germline assignment: CDR1 MNHEY and CDR2 SVGAGI. The CDR3 DNA reads TGTGCCAGCAACTACCACAACGAAGGCTACACCTTC. This gives the protein CASNYHNEGYTF.

J is TRBJ2-1 and V is TRBV9, with 8 bases aligning to TRBD2. This CDR3 comprises 15 residues. CDR1 and CDR2 from the germline V gene are SGDLS and YYNGEE. V lost 4 bases to trimming and J lost 0 bases; unmatched junction nucleotides: 3. CDR3 in DNA: TGTGCCAGCAGCTACGGGGGGGACTCCTACAATGAGCAGTTCTTC. It yields the protein CASSYGGDSYNEQFF.

The CDR3 DNA reads as TGTGCCATCAGTGAGTGGCTAGCGGGGGCCAGGAACACCGGGGAGCTGTTTTTT. Translated: CAISEWLAGARNTGELFF. The V and J genes are TRBV10-3 and TRBJ2-2; 10 positions match TRBD2. The CDR3 is 18 residues long. Unmatched junction bases numbered 6, after V lost 1 base and J lost 1 base. CDR1 is ENHRY and CDR2 is SYGVKD in the germline V gene.

The CDR3 bases are TGTGCCATCAGTGACATAGGGGGAGATTCACCCCTCCACTTT. Amino acid sequence: CAISDIGGDSPLHF. This chain links TRBV10-3 with TRBJ1-6, with D perhaps matching TRBD1 (6 bases). Germline V gives CDR1 ENHRY, CDR2 SYGVKD. The V gene lost 3 bases and the J gene lost 8 bases, with 11 bases spanning the gap. The CDR3 is made up of 14 amino acids.

The chain uses TRBV29-1 and TRBJ2-3, with TRBD2 matching over 7 bases. Germline CDR1 and CDR2: SQVTM and ANQGSEA. The V gene end was trimmed by 4 bases and the J gene end by 8 bases; junction bases not matched to a gene: 12. This CDR3 contains 14 residues. The CDR3, as DNA: TGCAGCGTTGCCGGGACTACCCCGGAGGGTACGCAGTATTTT. Translation: CSVAGTTPEGTQYF.

The rearrangement links TRBV2 to TRBJ2-2, with 9 nucleotides matching TRBD1. Germline CDR1 is SNHLY and CDR2 is FYNNEI. The CDR3 has 15 amino acids. The V and J ends lost 4 bases and 4 bases, in that order; junction bases with no gene match: 4. The CDR3 is CASSVGTGCTGELFF. CDR3 nucleotides: TGTGCCAGCAGTGTCGGGACAGGGTGCACCGGGGAGCTGTTTTTT.

This chain connects TRBV7-2 to TRBJ1-4; D not certain. The V end lost 0 bases, the J end lost 0 bases, and 11 bases lay between the germline ends. The CDR3 extends over 17 amino acids. Germline CDR1 and CDR2: SGHTA and FQGNSA. The CDR3 sequence is CASSLAPTGTTNEKLFF. The CDR3 DNA follows: TGTGCCAGCAGCTTAGCCCCGACGGGAACAACTAATGAAAAACTGTTTTTT.

The chain is built from TRBV30 and TRBJ1-5; TRBD1 aligns across 7 bases. V shed 4 bases, J shed 3 bases, and the junction held 3 bases outside the gene matches. The CDR3 extends over 13 amino acids. CDR1 is GTSNPN, CDR2 SVGIG, per germline (reference sequence). The CDR3: CAWTGGINQPQHF. CDR3 coding DNA: TGTGCCTGGACAGGGGGAATCAATCAGCCCCAGCATTTT.

The chain is built from TRBV19 and TRBJ2-4; 7 bases are a match to TRBD2. CDR1 is LNHDA and CDR2 is SQIVND in the germline V gene (reference sequence). This CDR3 spans 18 amino acids. The V segment lost 4 bases and the J segment 1 base; nucleotides outside the gene matches: 13. The CDR3 sequence: CASSSPSLAAPAKNIQYF. CDR3 bases: TGTGCCAGTAGTAGCCCATCGCTAGCGGCCCCCGCCAAAAACATTCAGTACTTC.

The chain joins TRBV30 to TRBJ2-1, with D possibly TRBD1 on 5 matching bases. CDR1 is GTSNPN and CDR2 is SVGIG in the germline V gene (reference sequence). This CDR3 contains 13 residues. Trimming cost V 2 bases and J 9 bases, with 14 bases left between them. CDR3 region: CAWSPRQPGEQFF. CDR3 nucleotides: TGTGCCTGGAGTCCTCGACAGCCTGGTGAGCAGTTCTTC. The whole variable domain, remainder taken from reference TRBV30 and TRBJ2-1, is SQTIHQWPATLVQPVGSPLSLECTVEGTSNPNLYWYRQAAGRGLQLLFYSVGIGQISSEVPQNLSASRPQDRQFILSSKKLLLSDSGFYLCAWSPRQPGEQFFGPGTRLTVL.

This chain links TRBV30 with TRBJ1-2; TRBD1 is a possible D gene (5 bases). Trimming pared 5 bases from V and 4 bases from J, leaving 17 bases between. CDR1 is GTSNPN, CDR2 SVGIG, per germline (reference sequence). The CDR3 is 14 amino acids. Here the CDR3 DNA reads TGTGCCTGGGAAGACAGTCCCACCTCCTATGGCTACACCTTC. Protein sequence: CAWEDSPTSYGYTF.

The chain employs TRBV27 and TRBJ2-6; the D is unclear. Between the trimmed V and J ends, which lost 7 bases and 1 base, there was a span of 8 bases. Germline V gene sequence: CDR1 MNHEY, CDR2 SMNVEV (reference sequence). This CDR3 has 14 amino acids. CDR3 DNA: TGTGCCAGCAACACAGCTTCTGGGGCCAACGTCCTGACTTTC. Its translation is CASNTASGANVLTF.

V usage is TRBV19 and J usage is TRBJ1-4, with a possible D match to TRBD1 (5 bases). The CDR3 spans 14 residues. V lost 4 bases to trimming and J lost 4 bases, with 10 bases between them. Germline-derived CDR1 and CDR2 are LNHDA and SQIVND (reference sequence). The CDR3 DNA is TGTGCCAGTAGTAGGGGCGATGATAATGAAAAACTGTTTTTT. Translating gives CASSRGDDNEKLFF.

The rearrangement uses TRBV29-1 and TRBJ2-1, with 9 bases lining up with TRBD2. CDR1 is SQVTM and CDR2 is ANQGSEA in the germline V gene. With 5 bases clipped from V and 5 bases from J, the junction kept 7 bases outside the gene matches. The CDR3 sequence is 14 residues long. CDR3 DNA sequence: TGCAGCGTTTCAAGCGGGGGGACTAACAATGAGCAGTTCTTC. The encoded protein is CSVSSGGTNNEQFF.

The chain joins TRBV5-5 to TRBJ1-1; D is undetermined. Germline-derived CDR1 and CDR2 are SGHKS and YYEKEE (reference sequence). The CDR3 totals 16 residues. The V end was cut by 0 bases, the J end by 0 bases, with 12 bases between. The chain's CDR3 is CASSLVITDLNTEAFF. DNA for the CDR3: TGTGCCAGCAGCTTGGTTATTACCGACTTGAACACTGAAGCTTTCTTT.